The rows below give T cell receptor beta chains drawn from one sample of a study of cytomegalovirus exposure and HLA in healthy donors. Assay used: immunoSEQ multiplex PCR; TCRdb lists only in-frame clones, some missing. The table records around 150,000 clones, 64% of them present only once. The sequenced sample was PBMCs. The receptors were sampled from a woman aged 30 to 39 in good health and CMV-seropositive. Each CDR3 is given with its conserved first and last residue. The D gene is left open where the match is weak. For some rows the clone size is stated as once, few or many, or as a class when expanded; others skip it.

d_call: .
j_call: TRBJ2-1
v_call: TRBV5-1
clone_size: .
cdr3_aa: CATSLAGSSYNEQFF
cdr3_nt: TGCGCCACTTCCCTGGCCGGGAGCTCCTACAATGAGCAGTTCTTC

d_call: .
j_call: TRBJ1-1
v_call: TRBV2
clone_size: .
cdr3_aa: CARRGHSKLNTEAFF
cdr3_nt: TGTGCAAGAAGGGGACACTCCAAACTGAACACTGAAGCTTTCTTT

d_call: TRBD1
j_call: TRBJ2-1
v_call: TRBV5-1
clone_size: few
cdr3_aa: CASSPRDRSGVNEQFF
cdr3_nt: TGCGCCAGCAGCCCCAGGGACAGGTCGGGCGTAAATGAGCAGTTCTTC

d_call: TRBD2
j_call: TRBJ2-5
v_call: TRBV4-1
clone_size: .
cdr3_aa: CASSLGGTEETQYF
cdr3_nt: TGCGCCAGCAGTCTGGGGGGGACGGAAGAGACCCAGTACTTC

d_call: .
j_call: TRBJ2-1
v_call: TRBV7-2
clone_size: .
cdr3_aa: CASSLALGTHNEQFF
cdr3_nt: TGTGCCAGCAGCTTAGCGTTGGGGACACACAATGAGCAGTTCTTC

d_call: .
j_call: TRBJ1-1
v_call: TRBV6-5
clone_size: few
cdr3_aa: CASSYPGPREAFF
cdr3_nt: TGTGCCAGCAGTTACCCAGGTCCAAGGGAAGCTTTCTTT

d_call: .
j_call: TRBJ1-6
v_call: TRBV19
clone_size: .
cdr3_aa: CASSIAVSDSPLHF
cdr3_nt: TGTGCCAGTAGTATAGCGGTGTCTGATTCACCCCTCCACTTT

d_call: .
j_call: TRBJ1-2
v_call: TRBV6-5
clone_size: .
cdr3_aa: CASSYRGDGYTF
cdr3_nt: TGTGCCAGCAGTTACAGAGGAGATGGCTACACCTTC

d_call: .
j_call: TRBJ2-5
v_call: TRBV6-1
clone_size: once
cdr3_aa: CASSLYREVGETQYF
cdr3_nt: TGTGCCAGCAGTTTATACCGGGAAGTCGGAGAGACCCAGTACTTC

d_call: .
j_call: TRBJ2-7
v_call: TRBV7-8
clone_size: .
cdr3_aa: CASSPRAYEQYF
cdr3_nt: TGTGCCAGCAGCCCCCGTGCCTACGAGCAGTACTTC

d_call: TRBD2
j_call: TRBJ2-7
v_call: TRBV5-1
clone_size: .
cdr3_aa: CASSLSPIAGGYEQYF
cdr3_nt: TGCGCCAGCAGCTTAAGCCCAATAGCGGGGGGCTACGAGCAGTACTTC

d_call: TRBD1
j_call: TRBJ1-1
v_call: TRBV11-2
clone_size: .
cdr3_aa: CASGYRGAVEAFF
cdr3_nt: TGTGCCAGCGGCTACAGGGGCGCAGTTGAAGCTTTCTTT

d_call: TRBD1
j_call: TRBJ1-5
v_call: TRBV5-6
clone_size: few
cdr3_aa: CASSLQTGSSQPQHF
cdr3_nt: TGTGCCAGCAGCTTGCAGACAGGGTCTAGTCAGCCCCAGCATTTT

d_call: TRBD2
j_call: TRBJ2-7
v_call: TRBV6-5
clone_size: few
cdr3_aa: CASSGGSSYEQYF
cdr3_nt: TGTGCCAGCAGTGGCGGGAGCTCCTACGAGCAGTACTTC

d_call: TRBD2
j_call: TRBJ2-3
v_call: TRBV5-1
clone_size: .
cdr3_aa: CASRKLAGGADTQYF
cdr3_nt: TGCGCCAGCAGAAAACTAGCGGGAGGCGCAGATACGCAGTATTTT

d_call: .
j_call: TRBJ2-7
v_call: TRBV6-1
clone_size: .
cdr3_aa: CASTKGDTSYEQYF
cdr3_nt: TGTGCCAGCACCAAAGGGGACACCTCCTACGAGCAGTACTTC

d_call: TRBD1
j_call: TRBJ1-6
v_call: TRBV13
clone_size: .
cdr3_aa: CASSRRGWSDTISPLHF
cdr3_nt: TGTGCCAGCAGTCGCAGGGGGTGGAGCGACACTATTTCCCCCCTCCACTTT